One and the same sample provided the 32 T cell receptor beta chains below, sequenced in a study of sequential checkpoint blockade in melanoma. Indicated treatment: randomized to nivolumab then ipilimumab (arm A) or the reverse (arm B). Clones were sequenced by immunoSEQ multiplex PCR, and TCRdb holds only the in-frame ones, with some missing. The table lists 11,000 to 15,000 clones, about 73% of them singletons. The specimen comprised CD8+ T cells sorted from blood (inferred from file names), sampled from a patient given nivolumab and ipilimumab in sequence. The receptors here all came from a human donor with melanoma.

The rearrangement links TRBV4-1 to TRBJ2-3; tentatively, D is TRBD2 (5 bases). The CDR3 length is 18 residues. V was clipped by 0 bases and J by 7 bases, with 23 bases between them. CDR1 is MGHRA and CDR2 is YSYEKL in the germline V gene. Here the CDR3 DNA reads TGCGCCAGCAGCCAAGATGGACCGGGATCGGACCTTGGCAATACGCAGTATTTT. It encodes CASSQDGPGSDLGNTQYF.

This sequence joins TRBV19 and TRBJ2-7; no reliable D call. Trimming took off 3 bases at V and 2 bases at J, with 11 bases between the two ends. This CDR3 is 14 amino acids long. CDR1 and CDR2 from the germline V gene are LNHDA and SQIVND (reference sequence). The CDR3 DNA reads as TGTGCCAGTAGTATCTGGCCAGGTCCCTACGAGCAGTACTTC. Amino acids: CASSIWPGPYEQYF.

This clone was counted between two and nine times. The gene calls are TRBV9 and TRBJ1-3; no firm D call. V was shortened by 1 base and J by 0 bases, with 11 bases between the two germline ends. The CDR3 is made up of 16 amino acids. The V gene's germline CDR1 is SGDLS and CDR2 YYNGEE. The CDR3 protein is CASSVYEESSGNTIYF. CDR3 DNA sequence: TGTGCCAGCAGCGTATATGAGGAGAGCTCTGGAAACACCATATATTTT.

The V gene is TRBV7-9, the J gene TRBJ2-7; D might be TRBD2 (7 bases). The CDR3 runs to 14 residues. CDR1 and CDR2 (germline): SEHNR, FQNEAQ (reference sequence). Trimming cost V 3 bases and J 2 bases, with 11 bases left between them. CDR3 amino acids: CASSFRGATYEQYF. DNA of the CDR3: TGTGCCAGCAGCTTTCGGGGGGCTACCTACGAGCAGTACTTC.

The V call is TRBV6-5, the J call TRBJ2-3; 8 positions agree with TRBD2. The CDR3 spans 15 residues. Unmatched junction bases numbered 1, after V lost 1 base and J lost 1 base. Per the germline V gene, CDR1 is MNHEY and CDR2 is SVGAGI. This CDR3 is CASSYLREGTDTQYF. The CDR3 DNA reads TGTGCCAGCAGTTACTTGCGGGAGGGCACAGATACGCAGTATTTT.

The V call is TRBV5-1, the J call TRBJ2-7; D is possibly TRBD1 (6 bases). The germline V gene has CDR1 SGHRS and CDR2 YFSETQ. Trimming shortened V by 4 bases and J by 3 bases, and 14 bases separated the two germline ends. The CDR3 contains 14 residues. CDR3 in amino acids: CASSLRQGNYEQYF. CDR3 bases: TGCGCCAGCAGCCTAAGGCAGGGGAACTACGAGCAGTACTTC. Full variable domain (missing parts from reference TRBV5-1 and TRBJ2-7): KAGVTQTPRYLIKTRGQQVTLSCSPISGHRSVSWYQQTPGQGLQFLFEYFSETQRNKGNFPGRFSGRQFSNSRSEMNVSTLELGDSALYLCASSLRQGNYEQYFGPGTRLTVT.

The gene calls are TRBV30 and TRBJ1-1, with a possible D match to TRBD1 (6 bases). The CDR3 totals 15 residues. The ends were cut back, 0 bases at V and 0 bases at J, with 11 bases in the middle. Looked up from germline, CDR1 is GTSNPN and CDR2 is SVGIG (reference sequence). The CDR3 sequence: CAWSVRGGVNTEAFF. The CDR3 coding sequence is TGTGCCTGGAGTGTACGAGGGGGAGTGAACACTGAAGCTTTCTTT.

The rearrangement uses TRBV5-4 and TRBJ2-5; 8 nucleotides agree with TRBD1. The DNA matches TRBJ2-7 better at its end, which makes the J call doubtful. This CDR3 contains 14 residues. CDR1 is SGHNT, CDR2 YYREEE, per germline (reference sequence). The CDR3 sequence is CASSPSTGGYEQYF. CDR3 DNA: TGTGCCAGCAGCCCATCAACAGGGGGCTACGAGCAGTACTTC.

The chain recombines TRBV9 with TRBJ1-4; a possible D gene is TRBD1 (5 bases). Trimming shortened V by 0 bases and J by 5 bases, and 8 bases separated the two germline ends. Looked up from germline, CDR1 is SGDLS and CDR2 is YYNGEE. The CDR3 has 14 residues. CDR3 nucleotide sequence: TGTGCCAGCAGCGTAGGGACACCAAATGAAAAACTGTTTTTT. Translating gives CASSVGTPNEKLFF.

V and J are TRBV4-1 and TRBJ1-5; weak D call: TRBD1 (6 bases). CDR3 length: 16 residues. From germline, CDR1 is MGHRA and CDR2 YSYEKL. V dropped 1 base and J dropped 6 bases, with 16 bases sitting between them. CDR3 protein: CASSQGLEGGFQPQHF. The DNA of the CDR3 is TGCGCCAGCAGCCAAGGACTTGAGGGGGGGTTTCAGCCCCAGCATTTT.

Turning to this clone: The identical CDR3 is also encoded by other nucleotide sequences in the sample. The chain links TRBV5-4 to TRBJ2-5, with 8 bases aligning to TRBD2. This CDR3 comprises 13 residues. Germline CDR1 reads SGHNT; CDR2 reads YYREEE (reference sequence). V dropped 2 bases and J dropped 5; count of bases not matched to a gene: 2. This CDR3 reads CASSFRGGETQYF. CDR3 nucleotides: TGTGCCAGCAGCTTCCGGGGGGGGGAGACCCAGTACTTC.

DNA for the CDR3: TGTGCCAGCAGCTTCAGGGGACCCAATGAGCAGTTCTTC. Encoded protein: CASSFRGPNEQFF. This chain uses TRBV7-9 with TRBJ2-1, with D tentatively TRBD1 (6 bases). This CDR3 is 13 amino acids long. Per the germline V gene, CDR1 is SEHNR and CDR2 is FQNEAQ (reference sequence). The V and J ends lost 3 bases and 6 bases respectively, with 9 bases between them.

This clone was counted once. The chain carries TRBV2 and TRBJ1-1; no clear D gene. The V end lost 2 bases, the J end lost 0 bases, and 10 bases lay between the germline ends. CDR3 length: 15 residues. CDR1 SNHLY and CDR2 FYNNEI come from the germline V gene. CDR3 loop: CASSEKLTMNTEAFF. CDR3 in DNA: TGTGCCAGCAGTGAAAAACTTACCATGAACACTGAAGCTTTCTTT.

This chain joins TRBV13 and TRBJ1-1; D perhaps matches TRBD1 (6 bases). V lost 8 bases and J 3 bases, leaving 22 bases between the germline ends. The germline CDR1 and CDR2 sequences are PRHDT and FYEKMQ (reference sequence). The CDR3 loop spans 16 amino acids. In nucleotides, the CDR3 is TGTGCCAGCGACTTTGGGGGGGCCGGGGCCTACACTGAAGCTTTCTTT. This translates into CASDFGGAGAYTEAFF.

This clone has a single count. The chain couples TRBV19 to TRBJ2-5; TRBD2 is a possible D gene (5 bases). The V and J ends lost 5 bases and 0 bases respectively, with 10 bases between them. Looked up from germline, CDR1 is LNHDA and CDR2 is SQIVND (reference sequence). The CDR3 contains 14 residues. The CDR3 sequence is CASSARRYQETQYF. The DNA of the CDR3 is TGTGCCAGTAGTGCCCGGAGGTACCAAGAGACCCAGTACTTC.

This CDR3 is CASSSAGLNEKLFF. CDR3 nucleotides: TGCGCCAGCAGCTCAGCAGGGTTGAATGAAAAACTGTTTTTT. V gene TRBV5-1 combines with J gene TRBJ1-4; weak D call: TRBD1 (5 bases). The CDR3 is 14 amino acids. V lost 3 bases, J lost 5 bases, and 11 bases lay in between. Germline V gene lookup returns CDR1 SGHRS and CDR2 YFSETQ. Drawing the rest from reference TRBV5-1 and TRBJ1-4, the complete variable domain is KAGVTQTPRYLIKTRGQQVTLSCSPISGHRSVSWYQQTPGQGLQFLFEYFSETQRNKGNFPGRFSGRQFSNSRSEMNVSTLELGDSALYLCASSSAGLNEKLFFGSGTQLSVL.

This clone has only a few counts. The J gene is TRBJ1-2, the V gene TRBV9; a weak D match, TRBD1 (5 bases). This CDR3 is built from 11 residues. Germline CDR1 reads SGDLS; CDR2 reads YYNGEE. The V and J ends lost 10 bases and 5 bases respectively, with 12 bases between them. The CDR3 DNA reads TGTGCCTCCGGGGGTGGGTATGGCTACACCTTC. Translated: CASGGGYGYTF. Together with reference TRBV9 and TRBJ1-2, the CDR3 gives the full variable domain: DSGVTQTPKHLITATGQRVTLRCSPRSGDLSVYWYQQSLDQGLQFLIQYYNGEERAKGNILERFSAQQFPDLHSELNLSSLELGDSALYFCASGGGYGYTFGSGTRLTVV.

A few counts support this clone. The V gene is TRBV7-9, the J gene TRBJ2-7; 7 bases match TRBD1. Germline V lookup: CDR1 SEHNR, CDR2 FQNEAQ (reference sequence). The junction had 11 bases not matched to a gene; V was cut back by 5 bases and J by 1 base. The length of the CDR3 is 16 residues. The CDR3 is CASSDPRDSFSYEQYF. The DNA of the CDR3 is TGTGCCAGCAGCGACCCCCGGGACAGCTTTTCCTACGAGCAGTACTTC.

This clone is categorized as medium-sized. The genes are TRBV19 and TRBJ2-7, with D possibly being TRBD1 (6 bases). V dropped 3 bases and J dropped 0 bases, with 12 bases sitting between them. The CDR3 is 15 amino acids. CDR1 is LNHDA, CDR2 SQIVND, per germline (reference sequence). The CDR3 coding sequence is TGTGCCAGTAGTATTAGCCCGGACAGCTCCTACGAGCAGTACTTC. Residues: CASSISPDSSYEQYF.

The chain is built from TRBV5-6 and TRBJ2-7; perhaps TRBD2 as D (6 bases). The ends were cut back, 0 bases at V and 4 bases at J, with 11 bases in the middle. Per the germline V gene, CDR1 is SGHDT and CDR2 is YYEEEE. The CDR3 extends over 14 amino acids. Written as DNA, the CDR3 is TGTGCCAGCAGCTTGGCTGGGGGGATGTACGAGCAGTACTTC. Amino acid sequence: CASSLAGGMYEQYF.

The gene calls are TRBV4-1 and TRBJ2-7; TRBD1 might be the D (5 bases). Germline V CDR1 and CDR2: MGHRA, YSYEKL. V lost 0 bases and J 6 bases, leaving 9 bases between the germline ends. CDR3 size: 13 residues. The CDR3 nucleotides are TGCGCCAGCAGCCAAGAGTCCCAGGGCGAGCAGTACTTC. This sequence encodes CASSQESQGEQYF.

The CDR3: CASRGLAGVHEQYF. The CDR3 coding sequence is TGTGCCAGCAGAGGACTAGCGGGAGTACACGAGCAGTACTTC. This chain connects TRBV6-6 to TRBJ2-7, with 13 bases identical to TRBD2. With 6 bases clipped from V and 5 bases from J, the junction kept 4 bases outside the gene matches. The germline V gene encodes CDR1 MNHNY and CDR2 SVGAGI (reference sequence). The CDR3 is 14 amino acids.

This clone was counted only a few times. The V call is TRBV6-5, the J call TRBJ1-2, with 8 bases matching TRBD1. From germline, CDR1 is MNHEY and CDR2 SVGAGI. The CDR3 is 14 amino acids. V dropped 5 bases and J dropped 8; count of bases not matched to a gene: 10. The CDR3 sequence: CASSTQGGARGYTF. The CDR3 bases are TGTGCCAGCAGTACACAGGGGGGGGCGAGGGGCTACACCTTC.

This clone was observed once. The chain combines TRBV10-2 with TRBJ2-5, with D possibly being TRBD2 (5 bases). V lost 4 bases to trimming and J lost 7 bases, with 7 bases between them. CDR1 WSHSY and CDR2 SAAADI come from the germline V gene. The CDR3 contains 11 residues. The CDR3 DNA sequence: TGCGCCAGCAGTGGTGCGGGGACCCAGTACTTC. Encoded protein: CASSGAGTQYF.

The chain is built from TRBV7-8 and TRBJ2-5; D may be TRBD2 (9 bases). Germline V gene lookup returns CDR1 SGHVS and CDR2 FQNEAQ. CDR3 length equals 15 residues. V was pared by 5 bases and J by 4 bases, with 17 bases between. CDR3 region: CASSQGAGGPETQYF. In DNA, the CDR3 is TGTGCCAGCAGCCAGGGGGCGGGAGGGCCAGAGACCCAGTACTTC.

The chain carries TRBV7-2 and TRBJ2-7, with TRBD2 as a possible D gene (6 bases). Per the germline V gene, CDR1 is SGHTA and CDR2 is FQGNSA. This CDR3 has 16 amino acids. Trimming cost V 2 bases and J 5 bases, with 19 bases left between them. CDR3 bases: TGTGCCAGCAGCTTAACCCCAGCCCCACTAGCCCACGAGCAGTACTTC. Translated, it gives CASSLTPAPLAHEQYF.

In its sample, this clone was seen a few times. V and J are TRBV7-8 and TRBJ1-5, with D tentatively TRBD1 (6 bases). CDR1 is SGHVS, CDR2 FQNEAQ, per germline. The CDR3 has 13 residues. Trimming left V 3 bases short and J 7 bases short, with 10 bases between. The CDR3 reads CASSLGATQPQHF. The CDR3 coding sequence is TGTGCCAGCAGCTTGGGGGCGACCCAGCCCCAGCATTTT.

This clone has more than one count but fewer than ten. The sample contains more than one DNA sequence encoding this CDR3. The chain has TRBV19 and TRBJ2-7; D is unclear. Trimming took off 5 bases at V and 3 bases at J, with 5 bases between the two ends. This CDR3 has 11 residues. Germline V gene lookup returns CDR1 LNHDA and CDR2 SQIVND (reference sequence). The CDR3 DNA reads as TGTGCCAGTAGTCCCGGCTACGAGCAGTACTTC. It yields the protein CASSPGYEQYF. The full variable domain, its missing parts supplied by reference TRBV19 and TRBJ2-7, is DGGITQSPKYLFRKEGQNVTLSCEQNLNHDAMYWYRQDPGQGLRLIYYSQIVNDFQKGDIAEGYSVSREKKESFPLTVTSAQKNPTAFYLCASSPGYEQYFGPGTRLTVT.

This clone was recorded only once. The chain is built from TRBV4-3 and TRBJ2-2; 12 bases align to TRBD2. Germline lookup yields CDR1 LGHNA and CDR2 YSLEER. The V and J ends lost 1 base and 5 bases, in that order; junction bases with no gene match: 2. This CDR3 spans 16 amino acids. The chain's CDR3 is CASSQGTSGTTGELFF. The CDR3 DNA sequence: TGCGCCAGCAGCCAAGGGACTAGCGGGACGACCGGGGAGCTGTTTTTT.

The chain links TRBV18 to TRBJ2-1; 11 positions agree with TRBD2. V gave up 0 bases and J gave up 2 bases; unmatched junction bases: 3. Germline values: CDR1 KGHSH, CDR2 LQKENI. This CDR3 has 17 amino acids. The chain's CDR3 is CASSPPLAGGTYNEQFF. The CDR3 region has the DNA TGTGCCAGCTCACCACCATTAGCGGGAGGGACCTACAATGAGCAGTTCTTC.

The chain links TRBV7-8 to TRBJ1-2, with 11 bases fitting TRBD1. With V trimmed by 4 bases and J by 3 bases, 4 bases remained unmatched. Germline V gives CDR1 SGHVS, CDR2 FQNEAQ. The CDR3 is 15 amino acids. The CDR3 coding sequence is TGTGCCAGCAGCTCCAGGACAGGGGGCGACTATGGCTACACCTTC. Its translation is CASSSRTGGDYGYTF.

The CDR3: CASSPSGGSSYNEQFF. CDR3 coding DNA: TGTGCCAGCAGTCCATCGGGCGGGAGCTCCTACAATGAGCAGTTCTTC. The chain joins TRBV27 to TRBJ2-1; 7 positions agree with TRBD2. The germline gives CDR1 MNHEY, CDR2 SMNVEV (reference sequence). The CDR3 length is 16 residues. Trimming removed 5 bases from V and 0 bases from J; junction bases left unmatched: 7.